This passage covers 22 T cell receptor beta chains from one sample sequenced in a study of T cell repertoires in cytomegalovirus infection. These receptors' targets are unknown. TCRdb reprocessed the reads with MiXCR, giving one entry per CDR3 protein. In the table there are roughly 500,000 distinct CDR3 sequences, 40% to 50% of which are singletons. Sequenced material: cultured PBMCs, taken from culture after CMV antigen stimulation. These receptors originate from a human donor in good health (CMV status not recorded). Some clones in this sample may be carry-over from other donors' samples.

The chain recombines TRBV9 with TRBJ2-7; D might be TRBD2 (6 bases). Trimming took 4 bases from V and 3 from J, leaving 11 bases between them. The germline V gene encodes CDR1 SGDLS and CDR2 YYNGEE. The CDR3 has 13 amino acids. The CDR3 is CASSSDYNYEQYF. The CDR3 DNA reads TGTGCCAGCAGCTCGGACTACAACTACGAGCAGTACTTC.

The chain recombines TRBV10-3 with TRBJ2-1, with D possibly matching TRBD2 (5 bases). Per the germline V gene, CDR1 is ENHRY and CDR2 is SYGVKD. There are 14 residues in the CDR3. V gave up 2 bases and J gave up 5 bases, with 10 bases separating them. The DNA for the CDR3 is TGTGCCATCAGTGAGACTAGAGGAGACAATGAGCAGTTCTTC. Its protein is CAISETRGDNEQFF.

The chain combines TRBV10-2 with TRBJ2-3; 9 nucleotides match TRBD2. The trim removed 0 bases at V and 5 bases at J, leaving 6 bases unmatched. The germline V gene has CDR1 WSHSY and CDR2 SAAADI. The CDR3 has 16 amino acids. The CDR3 nucleotides read TGCGCCAGCAGTGAGTCCCCCGAGACTAGCGGAGATACGCAGTATTTT. Translated, it gives CASSESPETSGDTQYF.

This clonotype was recorded a few times. The chain couples TRBV7-2 to TRBJ1-5; possibly TRBD1 for D (5 bases). This CDR3 has 14 residues. V was shortened by 5 bases and J by 4 bases, with 12 bases between the two germline ends. Per germline, CDR1 SGHTA and CDR2 FQGNSA. CDR3 in amino acids: CASSTRQRNQPQHF. The CDR3 coding sequence is TGTGCCAGCAGCACACGACAGCGTAATCAGCCCCAGCATTTT.

This clonotype was counted only a few times. V usage is TRBV28 and J usage is TRBJ2-7, with 9 positions matching TRBD1. V was clipped by 4 bases and J by 3 bases; unmatched bases: 10. CDR1 is MDHEN, CDR2 SYDVKM, per germline. This CDR3 is built from 16 residues. CDR3 protein: CASSSPGTGLHYEQYF. The CDR3 coding sequence is TGTGCCAGCAGTTCACCTGGGACAGGGCTTCACTACGAGCAGTACTTC. The variable domain in full, with the rest retrieved from reference TRBV28 and TRBJ2-7, is DVKVTQSSRYLVKRTGEKVFLECVQDMDHENMFWYRQDPGLGLRLIYFSYDVKMKEKGDIPEGYSVSREKKERFSLILESASTNQTSMYLCASSSPGTGLHYEQYFGPGTRLTVT.

This rearrangement joins TRBV19 to TRBJ2-7, with TRBD1 matching over 7 bases. This CDR3 is built from 19 residues. Per germline, CDR1 LNHDA and CDR2 SQIVND (reference sequence). V lost 2 bases, J lost 4 bases, and 20 bases stayed unmatched. The CDR3 region is CASSIHFPGTALGPYEQYF. CDR3 in DNA: TGTGCCAGTAGTATACATTTCCCCGGGACAGCGTTGGGCCCATACGAGCAGTACTTC.

The chain couples TRBV19 to TRBJ2-2; 9 bases map to TRBD2. V gave up 4 bases and J gave up 7 bases; unmatched junction bases: 13. CDR3 length: 17 amino acids. From germline, CDR1 is LNHDA and CDR2 SQIVND (reference sequence). The CDR3: CASSTRQSGRSDGELFF. In nucleotides, the CDR3 is TGTGCCAGTAGTACCAGACAAAGCGGGAGGTCTGACGGGGAGCTGTTTTTT.

V and J are TRBV7-2 and TRBJ2-7; 9 nucleotides match TRBD2. CDR1 and CDR2 from the germline V gene are SGHTA and FQGNSA. This CDR3 contains 15 residues. V gave up 3 bases and J gave up 7 bases; unmatched junction bases: 10. DNA of the CDR3: TGTGCCAGCAGCTTTAGCGGGGGAAAGACGGGAGAGCAGTACTTC. It is translated as CASSFSGGKTGEQYF.

This clonotype was counted a few times. The genes are TRBV2 and TRBJ2-1; D is ambiguous. CDR1 and CDR2 (germline): SNHLY, FYNNEI. Trimming pared 8 bases from V and 9 bases from J, leaving 11 bases between. The CDR3 has 11 residues. DNA for the CDR3: TGTGCCAGCTTTGTCCGCGGTGAGCAGTTCTTC. Residues: CASFVRGEQFF.

This chain links TRBV14 with TRBJ2-6, with D hard to call. The CDR3 runs 17 residues. The germline V gene encodes CDR1 SGHDN and CDR2 FVKESK. V was pared by 2 bases and J by 4 bases, with 15 bases between. Here the CDR3 reads CASSQLPLPSGANVLTF. CDR3 in DNA: TGTGCCAGCAGCCAACTCCCGCTCCCCTCGGGGGCCAACGTCCTGACTTTC.

This clonotype was observed a handful of times. This chain connects TRBV7-2 to TRBJ1-2; D might be TRBD1 (6 bases). Trimming took off 4 bases at V and 5 bases at J, with 14 bases between the two ends. The CDR3 consists of 14 residues. Germline-derived CDR1 and CDR2 are SGHTA and FQGNSA. CDR3 sequence reads: CASSSSGQYYGYTF. The CDR3 DNA follows: TGTGCCAGCAGCTCCTCCGGACAGTATTATGGCTACACCTTC.

There are a few counts of this clonotype. The gene calls are TRBV7-2 and TRBJ2-5, with D unresolved. The CDR3 is 13 amino acids. Trimming took 8 bases from V and 3 from J, leaving 13 bases between them. Germline V lookup: CDR1 SGHTA, CDR2 FQGNSA. CDR3: CASLIPPEETQYF. For the CDR3, the DNA is TGTGCCAGCTTGATCCCCCCGGAAGAGACCCAGTACTTC.

The chain uses TRBV6-1 and TRBJ1-1; D may be TRBD1 (5 bases). Germline V gene sequence: CDR1 MNHNS, CDR2 SASEGT. Trimming left V 5 bases short and J 1 base short, with 11 bases between. The CDR3 is 14 residues long. CDR3 loop: CASSYRTKNTEAFF. Here the CDR3 DNA reads TGTGCCAGCAGTTACAGGACAAAGAACACTGAAGCTTTCTTT.

The V gene is TRBV3-1, the J gene TRBJ2-7, with D perhaps matching TRBD2 (5 bases). The CDR3 spans 14 residues. Trimming left V 1 base short and J 8 bases short, with 15 bases between. The V gene's germline CDR1 is LGHDT and CDR2 YNNKEL (reference sequence). In DNA form, the CDR3 reads TGTGCCAGCAGCCAAGGGACTCGAGACTTCCAGCAGTACTTC. It yields the protein CASSQGTRDFQQYF.

J is TRBJ1-1 and V is TRBV7-2; D uncertain. Trimming removed 3 bases at V and 11 bases at J, with 22 bases between. The CDR3 loop spans 15 amino acids. Looked up from germline, CDR1 is SGHTA and CDR2 is FQGNSA. CDR3 sequence (DNA): TGTGCCAGCAGCTTCTCACCGGACCCAGTCCTCCTGGCTTTCTTT. Translating it yields CASSFSPDPVLLAFF.

Details on this clonotype: One end of the junction is discordant with germline, which a read error may explain. The chain combines TRBV5-3 with TRBJ1-1; D gene ambiguous. TRBV5-3 is placed among ORFs of uncertain function. CDR3 length: 16 amino acids. CDR3 protein: CASSLDGNLVLTEAFF. CDR3 in DNA: TGTGCCAGCAGCTTGGATGGGAACTTGGTCTTGACTGAAGCTTTCTTT.

This clonotype was picked up a small number of times. J is TRBJ1-4 and V is TRBV6-1, with 9 bases that match TRBD1. V lost 5 bases to trimming and J lost 6 bases; unmatched junction nucleotides: 4. The CDR3 is 14 amino acids. Per germline, CDR1 MNHNS and CDR2 SASEGT. The CDR3: CASSFDRGDEKLFF. For the CDR3, the DNA is TGTGCCAGCAGTTTCGACAGGGGGGATGAAAAACTGTTTTTT.

This clonotype has a single count. The CDR3: CASSHALLARGGEQFF. The CDR3 coding sequence is TGTGCCAGCAGCCATGCCCTACTCGCTCGGGGGGGTGAGCAGTTCTTC. The J gene is TRBJ2-1, the V gene TRBV27; 8 bases are a match to TRBD2. V lost 6 bases, J lost 9 bases, and 16 bases stayed unmatched. The germline gives CDR1 MNHEY, CDR2 SMNVEV (reference sequence). The CDR3 loop spans 16 amino acids.

There are a few counts of this clonotype. The chain carries TRBV3-1 and TRBJ2-7, with 12 bases lining up with TRBD2. Germline assignment: CDR1 LGHDT and CDR2 YNNKEL (reference sequence). Trimming cost V 4 bases and J 4 bases; bases outside gene matches: 11. The length of the CDR3 is 17 residues. CDR3 amino acids: CASSPTPGTSGRYEQYF. The CDR3 DNA is TGTGCCAGCAGCCCGACGCCGGGAACTAGCGGGAGGTACGAGCAGTACTTC.

This clonotype has a single count. The J gene is TRBJ2-7, the V gene TRBV6-5, with D possibly being TRBD2 (5 bases). V was shortened by 10 bases and J by 2 bases, with 18 bases between the two germline ends. There are 14 residues in the CDR3. Germline V gives CDR1 MNHEY, CDR2 SVGAGI. CDR3 coding DNA: TGTGCCACCCGCCGGGGTGGCGACGCCTACGAGCAGTACTTC. Protein product: CATRRGGDAYEQYF.

This chain joins TRBV6-2 or TRBV6-3 and TRBJ1-2; D call uncertain. Germline lookup yields CDR1 MNHEY and CDR2 SVGEGT. CDR3 size: 14 residues. Trimming removed 3 bases at V and 1 base at J, with 9 bases between. The DNA of the CDR3 is TGTGCCAGCAGTTATGACGGTTTTAACTATGGCTACACCTTC. This gives the protein CASSYDGFNYGYTF.

The V call is TRBV29-1, the J call TRBJ2-1; unclear D gene. V lost 4 bases and J lost 1, with 17 bases in between. CDR1 SQVTM and CDR2 ANQGSEA come from the germline V gene. The CDR3 length is 16 residues. As DNA, the CDR3 is TGCAGCGTTGGGACGCTCGGCAGACTTTCCTACAATGAGCAGTTCTTC. Its translation: CSVGTLGRLSYNEQFF.